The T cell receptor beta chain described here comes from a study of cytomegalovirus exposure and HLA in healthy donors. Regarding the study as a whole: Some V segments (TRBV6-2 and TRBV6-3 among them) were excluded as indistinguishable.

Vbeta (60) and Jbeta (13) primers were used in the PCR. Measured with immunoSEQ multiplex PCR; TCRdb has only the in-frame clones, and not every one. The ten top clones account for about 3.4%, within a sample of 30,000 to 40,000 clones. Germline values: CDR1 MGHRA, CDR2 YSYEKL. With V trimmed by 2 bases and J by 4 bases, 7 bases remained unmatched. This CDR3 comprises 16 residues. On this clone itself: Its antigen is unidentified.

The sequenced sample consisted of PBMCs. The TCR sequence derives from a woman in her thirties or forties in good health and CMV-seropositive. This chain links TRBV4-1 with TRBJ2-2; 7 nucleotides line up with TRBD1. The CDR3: CASSQRPDRSTGELFF. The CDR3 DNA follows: TGCGCCAGCAGCCAAAGGCCGGACAGGAGCACCGGGGAGCTGTTTTTT.